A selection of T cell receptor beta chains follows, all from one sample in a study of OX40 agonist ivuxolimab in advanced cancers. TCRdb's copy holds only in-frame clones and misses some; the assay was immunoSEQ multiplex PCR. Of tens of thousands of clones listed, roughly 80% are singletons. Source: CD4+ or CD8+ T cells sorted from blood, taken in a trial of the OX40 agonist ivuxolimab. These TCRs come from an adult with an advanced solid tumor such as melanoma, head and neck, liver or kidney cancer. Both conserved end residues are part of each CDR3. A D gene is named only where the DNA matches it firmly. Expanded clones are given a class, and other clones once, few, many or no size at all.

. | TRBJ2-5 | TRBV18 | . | CASSPPGREETQYF
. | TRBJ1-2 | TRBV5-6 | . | CASSLPQNYGYTF
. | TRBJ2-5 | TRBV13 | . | CASSLRAGSQETQYF
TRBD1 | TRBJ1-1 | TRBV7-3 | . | CASSLRWDRADTEAFF
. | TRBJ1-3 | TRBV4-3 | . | CASSQDPQAAGNTIYF
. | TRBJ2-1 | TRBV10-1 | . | CASSEAGSYNEQFF
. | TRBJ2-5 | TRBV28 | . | CASRSGAGRQETQYF
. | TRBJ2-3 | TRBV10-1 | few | CASSSRSTGLDTQYF
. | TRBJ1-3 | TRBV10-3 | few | CAISESSVDRQTSGNTIYF
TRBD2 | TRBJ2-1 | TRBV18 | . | CASSLTTSGSHGEQFF
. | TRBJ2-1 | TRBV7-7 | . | CASSPSQSSYNEQFF
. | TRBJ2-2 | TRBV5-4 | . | CASSAGQNTGELFF
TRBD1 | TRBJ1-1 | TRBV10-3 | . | CAIRPGQGKFMNTEAFF
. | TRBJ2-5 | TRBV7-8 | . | CASSLSQLSKRQETQYF
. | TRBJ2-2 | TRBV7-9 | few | CASSLIKGGPGELFF
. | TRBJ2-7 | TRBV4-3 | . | CASSQDRTDYEQYF
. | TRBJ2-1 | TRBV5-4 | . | CASSAGRGPNNEQFF
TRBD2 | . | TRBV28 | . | CASSFPPSGRYSYEQYF
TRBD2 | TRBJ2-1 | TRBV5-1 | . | CASSLEGGTSGGSYNEQFF
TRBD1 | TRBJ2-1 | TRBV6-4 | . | CASSQDRNNEQFF
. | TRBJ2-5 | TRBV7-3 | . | CASSFQRRETQYF
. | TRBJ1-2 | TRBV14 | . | CASSHRGGGGYTF
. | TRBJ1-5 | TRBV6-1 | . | CASSEQNQPQHF
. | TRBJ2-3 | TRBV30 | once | CAWRSMWNTQYF
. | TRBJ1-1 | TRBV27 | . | CASSLSGPWAASPRTEAFF
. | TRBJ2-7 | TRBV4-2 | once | CASSQGGNSYEQYF
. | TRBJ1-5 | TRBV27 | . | CASSPLGSPTGSGRQPQHF
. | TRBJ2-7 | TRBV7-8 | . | CASSLGLSYEQYF
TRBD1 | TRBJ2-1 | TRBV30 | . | CAWSAGDRGTMYNEQFF
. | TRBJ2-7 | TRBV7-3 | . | CASSKQGEDEQYF
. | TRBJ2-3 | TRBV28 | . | CASSFLSRVGVLTDTQYF
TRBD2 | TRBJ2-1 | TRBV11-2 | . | CASSPTSGVSSYNEQFF
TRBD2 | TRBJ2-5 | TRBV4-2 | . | CASSQELAGDQETQYF
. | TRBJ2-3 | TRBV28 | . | CASIEGRTDTQYF
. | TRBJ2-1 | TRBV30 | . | CAWSVRGREQFF
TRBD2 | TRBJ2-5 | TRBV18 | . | CASSPPGGRGETQYF
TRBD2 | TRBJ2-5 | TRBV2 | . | CASSEVGGEETQYF
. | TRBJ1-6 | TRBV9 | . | CASSVGGARGNSPLHF
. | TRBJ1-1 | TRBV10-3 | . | CAIRDTDEAFF
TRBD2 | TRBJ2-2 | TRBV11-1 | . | CASSLTSGANTGELFF
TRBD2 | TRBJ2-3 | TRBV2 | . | CASSEGLAGGADTQYF
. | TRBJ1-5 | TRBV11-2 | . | CASSLETGRDQPQHF
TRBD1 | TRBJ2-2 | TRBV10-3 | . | CAIKKGQGATGELFF
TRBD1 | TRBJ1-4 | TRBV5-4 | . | CASSGGTGGGNEKLFF
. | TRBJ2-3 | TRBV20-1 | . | CSAPGTDTQYF
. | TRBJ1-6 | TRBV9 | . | CASTSSSVGGDSPLHF
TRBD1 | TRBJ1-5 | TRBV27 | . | CASSSGTGVNQPQHF
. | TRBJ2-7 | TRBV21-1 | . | CASSKGVDSSGPSRQYF
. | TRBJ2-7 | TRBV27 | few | CARYHEQYF
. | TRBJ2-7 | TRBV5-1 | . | CASSLDGRGQGLQYF
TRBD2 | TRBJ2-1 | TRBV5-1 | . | CASSFGRLAVDEQFF
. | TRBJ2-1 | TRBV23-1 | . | CASNHFRDALPEPGSNNEQFF
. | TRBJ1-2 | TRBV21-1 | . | CERDRTNYGYTF